Presented here are 28 T cell receptor beta chains from one specimen sequenced in a study of CD8+CD57+ T cells in acquired aplastic anemia. Patients selected for sequencing had displayed CD8+CD57+ cell expansion by flow cytometry. Using genomic DNA as the template, TCR beta VDJ and CDR3 profiling was carried out. MiXCR, applied by TCRdb to the reads, yields one record per CDR3 protein. The table lists approximately 220,000 distinct CDR3 sequences, 47% of them singletons. The sequenced sample consisted of sorted CD4+, CD8+, or CD8+CD57+ T cells (not recorded which) from PBMCs. These receptors all come from a human donor with aplastic anemia.

The chain uses TRBV12-5 and TRBJ1-2, with 7 bases fitting TRBD1. The CDR3 length is 13 residues. Trimming at V came to 6 bases and at J to 0 bases, leaving 1 base not matched to a gene. Germline assignment: CDR1 LGHNT and CDR2 FRNRAP. The CDR3 coding sequence is TGTGCTAGTGGGGGGACAGCTAACTATGGCTACACCTTC. This sequence encodes CASGGTANYGYTF. The full variable domain, with the rest looked up from reference TRBV12-5 and TRBJ1-2, is DARVTQTPRHKVTEMGQEVTMRCQPILGHNTVFWYRQTMMQGLELLAYFRNRAPLDDSGMPKDRFSAEMPDATLATLKIQPSEPRDSAVYFCASGGTANYGYTFGSGTRLTVV.

This chain joins TRBV25-1 and TRBJ1-1, with a weak D call TRBD1 (5 bases). Germline V lookup: CDR1 MGHDK, CDR2 SYGVNS. The CDR3 is 13 residues long. Trimming cost V 10 bases and J 4 bases, with 16 bases left between them. CDR3 DNA: TGTGCCAACAGACCTGGGGGAAGCACTGAAGCTTTCTTT. Its protein product is CANRPGGSTEAFF.

The chain joins TRBV7-2 to TRBJ1-6, with 7 bases matching TRBD1. Trimming at V came to 5 bases and at J to 16 bases, leaving 5 bases not matched to a gene. Looked up from germline, CDR1 is SGHTA and CDR2 is FQGNSA. The CDR3 is made up of 11 amino acids. The CDR3 nucleotides read TGTGCCAGCAGCCCAGACAGGGAGCTCCACTTT. It is translated as CASSPDRELHF.

The chain couples TRBV4-1 to TRBJ2-7; TRBD2 agrees at 13 bases. The CDR3 spans 16 residues. Germline CDR1 and CDR2: MGHRA and YSYEKL. Trimming removed 5 bases from V and 3 bases from J; junction bases left unmatched: 7. CDR3 sequence: CASSKGTSGKFYEQYF. The CDR3 coding sequence is TGCGCCAGCAGCAAAGGGACTAGCGGGAAGTTCTACGAGCAGTACTTC.

On this clonotype itself: At one of its ends the junction is not consistent with the germline gene, which may arise from a read error. The chain has TRBV7-3 and TRBJ2-7; D unresolved. The CDR3 is 15 amino acids. CDR1 and CDR2 (germline): SGHTA, FQGTGA. The CDR3 DNA reads as TGTGCTAGCAGCTTAGAAATCCCAAGCCCCTACGAGCAGTACTTC. Protein: CASSLEIPSPYEQYF.

The genes are TRBV20-1 and TRBJ2-7, with 10 bases matching TRBD2. After removal of 3 bases from V and 1 base from J, the junction contained 6 bases not matched to a gene. Germline V gene sequence: CDR1 DFQATT, CDR2 SNEGSKA (reference sequence). The CDR3 extends over 15 amino acids. DNA of the CDR3: TGCAGTGCTAGCGATGGGACTAGCGCTTCCTACGAGCAGTACTTC. Its translation: CSASDGTSASYEQYF.

The chain is built from TRBV5-4 and TRBJ1-2; no clear D. Trimming left V 2 bases short and J 9 bases short, with 14 bases between. Germline V gene sequence: CDR1 SGHNT, CDR2 YYREEE (reference sequence). This CDR3 region has 13 residues. The CDR3 loop reads CASSFSGGESYTF. The CDR3 coding sequence is TGTGCCAGCAGCTTTTCAGGAGGAGAGAGCTACACCTTC.

Comments on this clonotype: One end of the junction fails to match germline, which may point to a read error. This chain connects TRBV15 to TRBJ1-2; 10 bases agree with TRBD1. CDR1 and CDR2 (germline): LNHNV, YYDKDF (reference sequence). The CDR3 runs 13 residues. The CDR3 sequence is CASGDAGTGAEAF. The CDR3 bases are TGTGCCAGCGGTGACGCCGGGACAGGGGCTGAAGCTTTC.

The table lists this clonotype with a few counts. This chain joins TRBV3-1 and TRBJ1-1; no reliable D call. Germline V lookup: CDR1 LGHDT, CDR2 YNNKEL (reference sequence). The CDR3 is 13 amino acids. V lost 5 bases and J lost 8, with 15 bases in between. Here the CDR3 DNA reads TGTGCCAGCAGCGTTGGCCTGAGGGTCGAAGCTTTCTTT. Its protein product is CASSVGLRVEAFF.

This clonotype appeared many times. The chain recombines TRBV6-6 with TRBJ1-4; 10 nucleotides align to TRBD1. The CDR3 is made up of 13 amino acids. The ends lost 4 bases at V and 8 bases at J; junction bases unmatched: 1. From germline, CDR1 is MNHNY and CDR2 SVGAGI (reference sequence). The CDR3 region has the DNA TGTGCCAGCAGTTTGGACAGGGGGGAAAAACTGTTTTTT. Residues: CASSLDRGEKLFF.

This clonotype was recorded at least ten times. The rearrangement joins TRBV5-4 to TRBJ2-2, with D possibly TRBD2 on 5 matching bases. The germline V gene has CDR1 SGHNT and CDR2 YYREEE (reference sequence). The CDR3 is 17 residues long. Trimming shortened V by 2 bases and J by 3 bases, and 17 bases separated the two germline ends. The CDR3 loop reads CASSFYARRVHTGELFF. The CDR3 nucleotides read TGTGCCAGCAGCTTCTATGCGCGGCGGGTCCACACCGGGGAGCTGTTTTTT.

This chain joins TRBV2 and TRBJ1-1, with D unresolved. The CDR3 sequence is 14 residues long. CDR1 and CDR2 (germline): SNHLY, FYNNEI. The V end lost 3 bases, the J end lost 1 base, and 9 bases lay between the germline ends. The CDR3: CASSDLVGNTEAFF. In DNA form, the CDR3 reads TGTGCCAGCAGTGATCTGGTCGGGAACACTGAAGCTTTCTTT.

This clonotype was detected once. This chain links TRBV7-9 with TRBJ2-7, with D hard to call. The ends were cut back, 1 base at V and 5 bases at J, with 9 bases in the middle. Germline values: CDR1 SEHNR, CDR2 FQNEAQ (reference sequence). The length of the CDR3 is 13 residues. The CDR3 region is CASSLVSRDEQYF. In DNA, the CDR3 is TGTGCCAGCAGCTTAGTTTCTCGCGACGAGCAGTACTTC. The whole variable domain, filled in from reference TRBV7-9 and TRBJ2-7, reads DTGVSQNPRHKITKRGQNVTFRCDPISEHNRLYWYRQTLGQGPEFLTYFQNEAQLEKSRLLSDRFSAERPKGSFSTLEIQRTEQGDSAMYLCASSLVSRDEQYFGPGTRLTVT.

This clonotype showed up many times. The rearrangement links TRBV11-2 to TRBJ2-7; 8 bases match TRBD1. In germline, CDR1 is SGHAT, CDR2 FQNNGV. CDR3 size: 14 residues. Trimming at V came to 0 bases and at J to 5 bases, leaving 3 bases not matched to a gene. CDR3 nucleotide sequence: TGTGCCAGCAGCTTAGAACAGGGGGTCGACGAGCAGTACTTC. Translated, it gives CASSLEQGVDEQYF.

As for this clonotype: The germline gene is not matched at one end of the junction; a read error may be the cause. J is TRBJ2-1 and V is TRBV10-1; no clear D. Germline loops: CDR1 WNHNN, CDR2 SYGVQD (reference sequence). This CDR3 has 15 amino acids. The CDR3 here is CASSVSAQHYNEQFF. In DNA form, the CDR3 reads TGTGCCAGCAGTGTATCAGCTCAGCACTACAATGAGCAGTTCTTC.

Only a few counts were recorded for this clonotype. This may come from a read error, since a much larger clone is one base off. The chain has TRBV20-1 and TRBJ2-7; 7 nucleotides align to TRBD1. This CDR3 has 17 amino acids. Germline V gives CDR1 DFQATT, CDR2 SNEGSKA (reference sequence). CDR3 in amino acids: CSAREPSVGTDFYGQYF. The CDR3 DNA is TGCAGTGCTAGAGAACCCTCGGTAGGGACAGATTTCTACGGGCAGTACTTC.

At least ten counts were recorded for this clonotype. The chain employs TRBV19 and TRBJ1-1, with 7 nucleotides matching TRBD1. Germline trimming cut 8 bases from V and 7 bases from J; bases unmatched to any gene: 19. The CDR3 runs to 16 residues. The germline V gene has CDR1 LNHDA and CDR2 SQIVND (reference sequence). The CDR3 sequence: CASSLGQAWVQIEAFF. The CDR3 DNA reads TGTGCCAGTTCCCTTGGACAGGCTTGGGTACAGATTGAAGCTTTCTTT.

The gene calls are TRBV12-3 or TRBV12-4 and TRBJ1-1, with TRBD1 as a possible D gene (6 bases). The V end lost 5 bases, the J end lost 5 bases, and 12 bases lay between the germline ends. The CDR3 is 13 residues long. The CDR3 nucleotides read TGTGCCAGCAGTCGCAAGGGGGGAACTGAAGCTTTCTTT. This translates into CASSRKGGTEAFF.

This clonotype was recorded many times. The chain carries TRBV7-8 and TRBJ2-5, with TRBD2 as a possible D gene (5 bases). The CDR3 has 14 residues. Looked up from germline, CDR1 is SGHVS and CDR2 is FQNEAQ. Trimming shortened V by 0 bases and J by 3 bases, and 8 bases separated the two germline ends. The CDR3 here is CASSLAVGKETQYF. The CDR3 DNA sequence: TGTGCCAGCAGCTTAGCGGTCGGGAAAGAGACCCAGTACTTC.

The chain has TRBV6-1 and TRBJ2-2; 10 nucleotides line up with TRBD2. From germline, CDR1 is MNHNS and CDR2 SASEGT. Trimming took 1 base from V and 10 from J; bases not matched to a gene: 6. The CDR3 spans 15 residues. The CDR3 DNA sequence: TGTGCCAGCAGTGAAGTTACTAGCGGGGCCGAGGAGCTGTTTTTT. Translated, it gives CASSEVTSGAEELFF.

About this clonotype itself: Being one base from a much bigger clone, this may be a read error. This is likely a read error, given that the CDR3 carries no conserved phenylalanine or tryptophan at its end. The rearrangement links TRBV7-8 to TRBJ2-1; perhaps TRBD1 as D (5 bases). This CDR3 has 14 amino acids. CDR1 is SGHVS and CDR2 is FQNEAQ in the germline V gene. V was cut by 7 bases and J by 0 bases, with 10 bases left in between. The CDR3 is CASTVDSSYNEQFL. DNA of the CDR3: TGTGCCAGCACAGTCGACAGCTCCTACAATGAGCAGTTCCTC.

This clonotype was seen only once. This chain joins TRBV5-6 and TRBJ1-2, with D maybe TRBD1 (6 bases). CDR1 and CDR2 from the germline V gene are SGHDT and YYEEEE. V lost 5 bases to trimming and J lost 6 bases, with 11 bases between them. The CDR3 has 12 residues. The CDR3 loop reads CASRQYRDGYTF. The CDR3 nucleotides are TGTGCCAGCAGGCAATACAGGGATGGCTACACCTTC.

In its sample, this clonotype was seen many times. The chain has TRBV9 and TRBJ1-2, with 8 bases identical to TRBD1. The CDR3 runs 14 residues. Germline V lookup: CDR1 SGDLS, CDR2 YYNGEE. Trimming cost V 5 bases and J 4 bases; bases outside gene matches: 7. This chain's CDR3 is CASRTTGGSYGYTF. The CDR3 bases are TGTGCCAGCAGGACAACAGGGGGTAGCTATGGCTACACCTTC.

This chain connects TRBV15 to TRBJ2-7, with D possibly being TRBD1 or TRBD2 (6 bases each). V was cut by 7 bases and J by 0 bases, with 16 bases left in between. Germline CDR1 reads LNHNV; CDR2 reads YYDKDF (reference sequence). This CDR3 is 15 amino acids long. The CDR3 DNA follows: TGTGCCACCACCGGAGGGACACCGAGCTCCTACGAGCAGTACGTC. Translating it yields CATTGGTPSSYEQYV.

This chain connects TRBV24-1 to TRBJ2-2; TRBD1 is a possible D gene (6 bases). Germline V gives CDR1 KGHDR, CDR2 SFDVKD. Trimming shortened V by 6 bases and J by 5 bases, and 12 bases separated the two germline ends. The CDR3 runs to 14 residues. Here the CDR3 reads CATSLYRETGELFF. The CDR3 nucleotides are TGTGCCACCAGTTTATACAGGGAGACCGGGGAGCTGTTTTTT.

This clonotype was recorded many times. The genes are TRBV29-1 and TRBJ1-2; TRBD1 is a possible D gene (5 bases). In germline, CDR1 is SQVTM, CDR2 ANQGSEA. Trimming took off 6 bases at V and 8 bases at J, with 13 bases between the two ends. The length of the CDR3 is 11 residues. The CDR3 region has the DNA TGCAGCGTAATTGCGGGGGGAGGCTACACCTTC. Its protein is CSVIAGGGYTF.

This clonotype was counted ten times or more. The V and J genes are TRBV13 and TRBJ1-6, with TRBD1 as a possible D gene (5 bases). The ends were cut back, 4 bases at V and 5 bases at J, with 18 bases in the middle. The CDR3 contains 17 residues. Per germline, CDR1 PRHDT and CDR2 FYEKMQ (reference sequence). The CDR3 sequence is CASSSLRDGRDNSPLHF. As DNA, the CDR3 is TGTGCCAGCAGCTCCCTGAGGGACGGAAGAGATAATTCACCCCTCCACTTT.

This clonotype was detected only a few times. J is TRBJ2-7 and V is TRBV4-3, with D hard to call. The CDR3 spans 15 residues. Germline V CDR1 and CDR2: LGHNA, YSLEER. V lost 0 bases and J 8 bases, leaving 17 bases between the germline ends. The CDR3 sequence: CASSQDLGISTQQYF. CDR3 coding DNA: TGCGCCAGCAGCCAAGATCTAGGAATTAGTACACAGCAGTACTTC.